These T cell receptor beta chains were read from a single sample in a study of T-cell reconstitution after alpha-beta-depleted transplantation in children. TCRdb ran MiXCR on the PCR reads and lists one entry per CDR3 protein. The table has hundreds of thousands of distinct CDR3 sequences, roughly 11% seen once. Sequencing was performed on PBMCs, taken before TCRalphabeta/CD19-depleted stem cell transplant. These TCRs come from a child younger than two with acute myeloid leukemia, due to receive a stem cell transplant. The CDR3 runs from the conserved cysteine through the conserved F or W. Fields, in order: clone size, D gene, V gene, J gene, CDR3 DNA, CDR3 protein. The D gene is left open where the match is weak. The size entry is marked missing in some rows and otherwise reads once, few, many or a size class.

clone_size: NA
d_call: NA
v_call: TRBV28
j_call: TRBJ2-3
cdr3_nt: TGTGCCAGCAGTATGACTCGCTACCCGGCATATACGCAGTATTTT
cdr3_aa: CASSMTRYPAYTQYF

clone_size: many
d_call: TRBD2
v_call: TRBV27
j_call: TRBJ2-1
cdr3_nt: TGTGCCAGCAGTTGGCCGGGACTAGCGGGAGTACCCTCCTACAATGAGCAGTTCTTC
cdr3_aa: CASSWPGLAGVPSYNEQFF

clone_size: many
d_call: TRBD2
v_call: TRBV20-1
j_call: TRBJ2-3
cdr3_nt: TGCAGTGCTTTTAGCGGGAGTACTACAGATACGCAGTATTTT
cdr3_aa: CSAFSGSTTDTQYF

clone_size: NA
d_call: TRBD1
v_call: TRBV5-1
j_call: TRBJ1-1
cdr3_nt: TGCGCCAGCAGCACGGGACAGGGAAGGAACACTGAAGCTTTCTTT
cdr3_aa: CASSTGQGRNTEAFF

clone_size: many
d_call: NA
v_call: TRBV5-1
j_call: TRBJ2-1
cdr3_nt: TGCGCCAGCAGCTTCGGCGGTAGCTCCTACAATGAGCAGTTCTTC
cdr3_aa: CASSFGGSSYNEQFF

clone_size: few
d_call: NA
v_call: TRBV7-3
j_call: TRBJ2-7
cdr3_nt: TGTGCCAGCAGCTTATATGGGGGCCCGCCCTACGAGCAGTACTTC
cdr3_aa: CASSLYGGPPYEQYF

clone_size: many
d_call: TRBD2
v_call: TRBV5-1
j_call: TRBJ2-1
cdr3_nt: TGCGCCAGCAGCTTGGACCTAGCGGGAGTCCGAGAGCAGTTCTTC
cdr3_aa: CASSLDLAGVREQFF

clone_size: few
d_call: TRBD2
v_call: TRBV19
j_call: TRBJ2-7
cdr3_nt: TGTGCCAGTAGTCCCGGACTAGCGGGGTTGCGCGAGCAGTACTTC
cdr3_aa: CASSPGLAGLREQYF

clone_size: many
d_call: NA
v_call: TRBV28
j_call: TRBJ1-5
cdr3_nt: TGTGCCAGCAGGGGGACCCGCAATCAGCCCCAGCATTTT
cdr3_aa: CASRGTRNQPQHF

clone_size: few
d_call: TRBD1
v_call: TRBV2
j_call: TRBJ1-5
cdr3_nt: TGTGCCAGCAGGGCGGGACAGGGCGGGAATCAGCCCCAGCATTTT
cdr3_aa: CASRAGQGGNQPQHF

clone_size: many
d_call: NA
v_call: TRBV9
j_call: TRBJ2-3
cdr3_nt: TGTGCCAGCAGCGGCACTAGTAGGGGGACAGATACGCAGTATTTT
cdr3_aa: CASSGTSRGTDTQYF

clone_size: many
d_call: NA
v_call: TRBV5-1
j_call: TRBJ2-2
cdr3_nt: TGCGCCAGCAGCGTCTTAGCCTCCGGGGAGCTGTTTTTT
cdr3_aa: CASSVLASGELFF

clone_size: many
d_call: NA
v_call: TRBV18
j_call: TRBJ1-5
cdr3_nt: TGTGCCAGCTCACCCGCTGAGGGGACCCAGCATTTT
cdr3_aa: CASSPAEGTQHF

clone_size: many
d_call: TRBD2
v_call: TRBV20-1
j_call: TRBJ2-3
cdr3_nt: TGCAGTGCTAGAGCAGGTAGCGGGAGAATAACAGATACGCAGTATTTT
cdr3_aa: CSARAGSGRITDTQYF

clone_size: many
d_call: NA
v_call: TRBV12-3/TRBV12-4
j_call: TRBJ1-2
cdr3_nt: TGTGCCAGCAGCAAAATGGGCTATGGCTACACCTTC
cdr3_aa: CASSKMGYGYTF

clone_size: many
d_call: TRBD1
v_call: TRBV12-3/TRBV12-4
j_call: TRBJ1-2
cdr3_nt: TGTGCCAGCAGTCCCGGACAGGGTGACTACACCTTC
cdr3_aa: CASSPGQGDYTF

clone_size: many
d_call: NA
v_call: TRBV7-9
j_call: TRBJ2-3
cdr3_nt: TGTGCCAGCGCCACCTTTAGTAGAGATACGCAGTATTTT
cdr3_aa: CASATFSRDTQYF

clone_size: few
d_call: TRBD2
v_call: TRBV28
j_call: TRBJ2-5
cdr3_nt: TGTGCCAGCAGCTATAGGGGAGGGGTAGAGACCCAGTACTTC
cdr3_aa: CASSYRGGVETQYF

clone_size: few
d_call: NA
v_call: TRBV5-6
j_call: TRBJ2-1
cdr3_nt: TGTGCCAGCAGCCGCCGCGAGGTGAATGAGCAGTTCTTC
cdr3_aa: CASSRREVNEQFF

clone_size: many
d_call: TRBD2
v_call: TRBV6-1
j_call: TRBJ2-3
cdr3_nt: TGTGCCAGCAGTAGGCCCTTCGGACTAGCGGTTACCCGAGGGGATACGCAGTATTTT
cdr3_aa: CASSRPFGLAVTRGDTQYF

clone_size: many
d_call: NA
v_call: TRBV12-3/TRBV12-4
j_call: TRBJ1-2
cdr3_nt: TGTGCCAGCAGTTTAATGGAAAGGGGAATGGGCTACACCTTC
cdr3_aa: CASSLMERGMGYTF

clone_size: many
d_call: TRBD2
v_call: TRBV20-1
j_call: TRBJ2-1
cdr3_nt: TGCAGTGCACCAGCGGGAGGGGGGGATGAGCAGTTCTTC
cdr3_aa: CSAPAGGGDEQFF

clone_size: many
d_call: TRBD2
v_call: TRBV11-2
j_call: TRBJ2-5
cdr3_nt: TGTGCCAGCAGCTTAGTATCTGCGGGGGGGACCCAGTACTTC
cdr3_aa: CASSLVSAGGTQYF

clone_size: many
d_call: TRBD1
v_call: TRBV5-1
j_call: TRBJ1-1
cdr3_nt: TGCGCCAGCAGCACAGGACAGGAGGGGGATGAAGCTTTCTTT
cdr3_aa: CASSTGQEGDEAFF

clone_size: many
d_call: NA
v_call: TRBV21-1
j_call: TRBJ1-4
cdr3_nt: TGTGCCAGCAGCAAAGGGGGCAGGGATGAAAAACTGTTTTTT
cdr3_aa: CASSKGGRDEKLFF

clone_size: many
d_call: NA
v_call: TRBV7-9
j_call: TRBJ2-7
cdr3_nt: TGTGCCAGCAGCCTTCAAACCACCTCTGGACGGACCTACGAGCAGTACTTC
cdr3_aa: CASSLQTTSGRTYEQYF

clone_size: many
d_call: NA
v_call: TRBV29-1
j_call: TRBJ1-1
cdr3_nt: TGCAGCGTTTTGGACAACCCAGGCGCTGAAGCTTTCTTT
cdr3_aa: CSVLDNPGAEAFF

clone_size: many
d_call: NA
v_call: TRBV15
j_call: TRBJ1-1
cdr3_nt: TGTGCCACCAGCACGGACAGTGAAGCTTTCTTT
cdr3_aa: CATSTDSEAFF

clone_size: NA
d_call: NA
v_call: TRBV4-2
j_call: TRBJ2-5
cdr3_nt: TGTGCCAGCGGCCCAGGTCCCCATGAGACCCAGTACTTC
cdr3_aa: CASGPGPHETQYF

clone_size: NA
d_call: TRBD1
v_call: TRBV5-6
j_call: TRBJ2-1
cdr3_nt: TGTGCCAGCAGCCTTTACCAGGGGGCCAATGAGCAGTTCTTC
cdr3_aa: CASSLYQGANEQFF

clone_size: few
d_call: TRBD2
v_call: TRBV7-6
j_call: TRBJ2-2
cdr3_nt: TGTGCCGTAGGGGTGCGGGGGGAAAACACCGGGGAGTTGTTTTTT
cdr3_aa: CAVGVRGENTGELFF

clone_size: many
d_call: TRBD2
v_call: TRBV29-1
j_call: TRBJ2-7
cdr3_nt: TGCAGCGTGGCTAGGACTAGCGGGAGGGCCGAGCAGTACTTC
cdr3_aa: CSVARTSGRAEQYF

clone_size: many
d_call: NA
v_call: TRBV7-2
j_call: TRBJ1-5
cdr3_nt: TGTGCCAGCAGCTTAGGCCATCAGCCCCAGCATTTT
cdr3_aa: CASSLGHQPQHF

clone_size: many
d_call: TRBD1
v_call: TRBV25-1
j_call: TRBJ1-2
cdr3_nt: TGTGCCAGCAGTGAGCGGTTTGGACAGGGGAATGGCTACACCTTC
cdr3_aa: CASSERFGQGNGYTF

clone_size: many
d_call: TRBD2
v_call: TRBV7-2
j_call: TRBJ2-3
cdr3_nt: TGTGCCAGCAGCTTAGTGTCTTCAGCGGGGGCCACAGATACGCAGTATTTT
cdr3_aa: CASSLVSSAGATDTQYF

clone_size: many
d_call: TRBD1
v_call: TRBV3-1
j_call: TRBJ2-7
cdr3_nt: TGTGCCAGCAGCGCAAGGATGGGGACAGGGGGGTCCTACGAGCAGTACTTC
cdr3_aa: CASSARMGTGGSYEQYF

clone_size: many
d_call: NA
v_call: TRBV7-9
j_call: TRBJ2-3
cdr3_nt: TGTGCCAGCAGCCCTCGGGCGGGACCGACCACAGATACGCAGTATTTT
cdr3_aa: CASSPRAGPTTDTQYF

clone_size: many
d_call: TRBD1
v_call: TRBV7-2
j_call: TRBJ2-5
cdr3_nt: TGTGCCAGCAGCTCACAGGGGGGTCGGGAGACCCAGTACTTC
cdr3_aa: CASSSQGGRETQYF

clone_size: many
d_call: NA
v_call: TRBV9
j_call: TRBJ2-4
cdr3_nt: TGTGCCAGCAGCGTAGCTGGTGGTAAAAACATTCAGTACTTC
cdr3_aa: CASSVAGGKNIQYF

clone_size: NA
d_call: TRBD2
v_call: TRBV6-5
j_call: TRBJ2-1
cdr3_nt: TGTGCCAGCAGTTCGGTTGGCGGGGGCAATGAGCAGTTCTTC
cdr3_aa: CASSSVGGGNEQFF

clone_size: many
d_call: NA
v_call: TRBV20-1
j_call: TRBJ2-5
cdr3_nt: TGCAGTGCTAGAGTCGAGGGTCAAGAGACCCAGTACTTC
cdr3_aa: CSARVEGQETQYF

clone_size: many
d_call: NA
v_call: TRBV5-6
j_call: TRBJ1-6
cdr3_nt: TGTGCCAGCAGCCCATATTGGGGGGATTCACCCCTCCACTTT
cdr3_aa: CASSPYWGDSPLHF

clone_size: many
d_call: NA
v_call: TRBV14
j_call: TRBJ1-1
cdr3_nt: TGTGCCAGCAGCCAGGGAGGGACTGAAGCTTTCTTT
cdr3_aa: CASSQGGTEAFF

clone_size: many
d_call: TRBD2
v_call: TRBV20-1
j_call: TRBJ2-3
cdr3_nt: TGCAGTGCTCCCCGACTAGCGGGAGGGCCACCGGATACGCAGTATTTT
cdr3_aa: CSAPRLAGGPPDTQYF

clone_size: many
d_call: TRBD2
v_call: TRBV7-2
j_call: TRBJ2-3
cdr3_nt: TGTGCCAGCAGCCCCTTAGCGGGAGGCACAGATACGCAGTATTTT
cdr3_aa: CASSPLAGGTDTQYF

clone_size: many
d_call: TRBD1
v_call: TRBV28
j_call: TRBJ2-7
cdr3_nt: TGTGCCAGCAGTTTACCGACAGGGGACGAGCAGTACTTC
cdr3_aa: CASSLPTGDEQYF

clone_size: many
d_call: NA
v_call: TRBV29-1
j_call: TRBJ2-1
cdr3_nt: TGCAGCGTTCAGAACAGGGTAGTGGGCAATGAGCAGTTCTTC
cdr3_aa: CSVQNRVVGNEQFF

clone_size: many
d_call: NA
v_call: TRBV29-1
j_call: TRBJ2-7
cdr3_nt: TGCAGCGTGCTCCGGGAAGCCTACGAGCAGTACTTC
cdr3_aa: CSVLREAYEQYF

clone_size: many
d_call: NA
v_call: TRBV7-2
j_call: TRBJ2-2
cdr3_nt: TGTGCCAGCAGGCCGGGGGTGGCCGGGGAGCTGTTTTTT
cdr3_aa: CASRPGVAGELFF

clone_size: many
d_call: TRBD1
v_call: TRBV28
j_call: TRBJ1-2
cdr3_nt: TGTGCCAGCACCCTACAGGGGAGCTATGGCTACACCTTC
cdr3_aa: CASTLQGSYGYTF

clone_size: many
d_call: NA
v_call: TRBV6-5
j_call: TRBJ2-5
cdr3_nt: TGTGCCAGCAGTTACAGGCGGGGGCGAGAGACCCAGTACTTC
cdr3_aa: CASSYRRGRETQYF

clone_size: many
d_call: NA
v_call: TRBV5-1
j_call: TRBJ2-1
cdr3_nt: TGCGCCAGCAGCGAAGGTGACAGCTCCTACAATGAGCAGTTCTTC
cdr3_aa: CASSEGDSSYNEQFF

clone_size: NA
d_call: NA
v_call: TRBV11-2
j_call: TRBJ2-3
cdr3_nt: TGTGCCAGCAGCCAGAACCTACTGGGCTTATCCACAGATACGCAGTATTTT
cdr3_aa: CASSQNLLGLSTDTQYF